This passage covers 21 T cell receptor beta chains from one sample sequenced in a study of CD8+ T cells in alopecia areata (dated by TCRdb to 2016 to 2019). Library preparation used the immunoSEQ multiplex PCR assay. For TCR sequencing, RNA was extracted from every sample and reverse transcribed into cDNA to serve as template. Held by TCRdb, this immuneACCESS table contains in-frame sequences only and omits some clones. Under half of the omission traces to an unresolved V gene where checked; the cause of the rest is unknown. This sample holds roughly 98,000 clones; approximately 66% were observed only once. Around 15% of the sample goes to the ten largest clones. What the time point label conveys for this sample: about 4 weeks on oral tofacitinib. This sample's treatment or condition label indicates: oral pan-JAK inhibitor, 5-10 mg twice daily. Sequenced here: CD8+ T cells sorted from blood, sampled at week 4, from a patient treated with tofacitinib. The receptors were gathered from a human donor with alopecia areata.

The chain recombines TRBV4-3 with TRBJ2-6; D call uncertain. V dropped 1 base and J dropped 0 bases, with 10 bases sitting between them. Per the germline V gene, CDR1 is LGHNA and CDR2 is YSLEER. The CDR3 runs to 17 residues. The CDR3 spells CASSQGARSSGANVLTF. As DNA, the CDR3 is TGCGCCAGCAGCCAAGGGGCAAGGTCCTCTGGGGCCAACGTCCTGACTTTC.

The count of this clone is one. V usage is TRBV5-1 and J usage is TRBJ2-7; 8 bases line up with TRBD1. Trimming at V came to 0 bases and at J to 2 bases, leaving 7 bases not matched to a gene. The V gene's germline CDR1 is SGHRS and CDR2 YFSETQ. CDR3 length: 16 amino acids. The CDR3, as DNA: TGCGCCAGCAGCTTGGCCTTGGGACAGGTCGCCTACGAGCAGTACTTC. It is translated as CASSLALGQVAYEQYF.

The V call is TRBV5-4, the J call TRBJ1-2; the match to TRBD1 covers 7 bases. This CDR3 comprises 15 residues. The germline gives CDR1 SGHNT, CDR2 YYREEE (reference sequence). After removal of 0 bases from V and 3 bases from J, the junction contained 5 bases not matched to a gene. DNA of the CDR3: TGTGCCAGCAGCTTGGTAGGGGGCGCCGACTATGGCTACACCTTC. It translates to CASSLVGGADYGYTF.

This clone turned up a few times. This chain links TRBV4-1 with TRBJ2-1; 14 bases are shared with TRBD2. The junction had 7 bases not matched to a gene; V was cut back by 1 base and J by 8 bases. The CDR3 sequence is 17 residues long. The V gene's germline CDR1 is MGHRA and CDR2 YSYEKL. This CDR3 is CASSQGLAGGAVDEQFF. Written as DNA, the CDR3 is TGCGCCAGCAGCCAAGGACTAGCGGGGGGGGCCGTGGATGAGCAGTTCTTC.

This clone was picked up one time. V usage is TRBV25-1 and J usage is TRBJ1-2, with 9 bases fitting TRBD1. The V segment lost 6 bases and the J segment 7 bases; nucleotides outside the gene matches: 3. The CDR3 is 12 amino acids. CDR1 and CDR2 from the germline V gene are MGHDK and SYGVNS. For the CDR3, the DNA is TGTGCCAGCAGGGGACAGGGAGGTGGCTACACCTTC. The encoded protein is CASRGQGGGYTF.

Turning to this clone: Other nucleotide sequences from this sample produce the same CDR3. The chain links TRBV27 to TRBJ1-2; TRBD1 matches 8 bases. The CDR3 consists of 12 residues. J lost 7 bases, V lost 5 bases, and 3 bases had no gene match. CDR1 is MNHEY, CDR2 SMNVEV, per germline (reference sequence). CDR3 amino acids: CASSPGGGGYTF. In nucleotides, the CDR3 is TGTGCCAGCAGTCCAGGGGGCGGTGGCTACACCTTC.

The chain recombines TRBV5-1 with TRBJ2-3; TRBD2 aligns across 14 bases. V was pared by 4 bases and J by 3 bases, with 10 bases of the junction left unmatched. The CDR3 runs 18 residues. Germline V gene data show CDR1 as SGHRS and CDR2 as YFSETQ. The CDR3 bases are TGCGCCAGCAGCCCCTGGACTAGCGGGGGGACGAGTACAGATACGCAGTATTTT. Its translation is CASSPWTSGGTSTDTQYF.

This clone has ten or more counts. V and J are TRBV19 and TRBJ1-1; D remains ambiguous. Germline loops: CDR1 LNHDA, CDR2 SQIVND (reference sequence). The V gene lost 6 bases and the J gene lost 4 bases, with 12 bases spanning the gap. The CDR3 extends over 13 amino acids. This CDR3 reads CASSQGRFTEAFF. In DNA form, the CDR3 reads TGTGCCAGTAGCCAAGGGCGGTTCACTGAAGCTTTCTTT.

V is TRBV5-1 and J is TRBJ2-3, with TRBD2 matching over 11 bases. The germline CDR1 and CDR2 sequences are SGHRS and YFSETQ. The CDR3 is 17 residues long. The junction had 13 bases not matched to a gene; V was cut back by 6 bases and J by 4 bases. The CDR3 spells CASNENQGLAGADTQYF. The CDR3 DNA follows: TGCGCCAGCAACGAAAACCAAGGACTAGCGGGCGCAGATACGCAGTATTTT. The full variable domain, with the rest looked up from reference TRBV5-1 and TRBJ2-3, is KAGVTQTPRYLIKTRGQQVTLSCSPISGHRSVSWYQQTPGQGLQFLFEYFSETQRNKGNFPGRFSGRQFSNSRSEMNVSTLELGDSALYLCASNENQGLAGADTQYFGPGTRLTVL.

This clone was seen more than once but under ten times. The V gene is TRBV12-5, the J gene TRBJ2-1; no reliable D call. Germline values: CDR1 LGHNT, CDR2 FRNRAP. Trimming shortened V by 3 bases and J by 5 bases, and 5 bases separated the two germline ends. The CDR3 is made up of 12 amino acids. CDR3 bases: TGTGCTAGTGGTTTAGGTGACAATGAGCAGTTCTTC. Its translation is CASGLGDNEQFF. Together with reference TRBV12-5 and TRBJ2-1, the CDR3 gives the full variable domain: DARVTQTPRHKVTEMGQEVTMRCQPILGHNTVFWYRQTMMQGLELLAYFRNRAPLDDSGMPKDRFSAEMPDATLATLKIQPSEPRDSAVYFCASGLGDNEQFFGPGTRLTVL.

This sequence joins TRBV25-1 and TRBJ2-7, with D possibly matching TRBD2 (5 bases). Germline CDR1 and CDR2: MGHDK and SYGVNS. The CDR3 spans 14 residues. The V end was cut by 5 bases, the J end by 1 base, with 12 bases between. CDR3 in amino acids: CASSRGGTSYEQYF. The CDR3 DNA sequence: TGTGCCAGCAGTCGTGGAGGTACTTCCTACGAGCAGTACTTC.

This clone was detected a few times. The chain has TRBV7-9 and TRBJ2-1, with unresolved D. This CDR3 has 12 residues. Trimming stripped 8 bases from V and 6 bases from J, with 11 bases between. Germline lookup yields CDR1 SEHNR and CDR2 FQNEAQ (reference sequence). CDR3 DNA: TGTGCCAGCCAAGTGGAGACCAATGAGCAGTTCTTC. Its protein product is CASQVETNEQFF.

The chain carries TRBV28 and TRBJ2-4; D gene ambiguous. The germline V gene has CDR1 MDHEN and CDR2 SYDVKM. V gave up 1 base and J gave up 0 bases, with 10 bases separating them. The CDR3 loop spans 16 amino acids. The CDR3 DNA reads as TGTGCCAGCAGTTTATCTCCAGTCCCAGCCAAAAACATTCAGTACTTC. It is translated as CASSLSPVPAKNIQYF.

This clone has only a few counts. This chain uses TRBV21-1 with TRBJ2-1; the table's D call of TRBD2 was not tested on the DNA. TRBV21-1 corresponds to a pseudogene. The CDR3 runs to 18 residues. The CDR3 DNA follows: TGTGCCAGCAGCAAAGTTCTAGCGGAATGGGGGAGAAATAATGAGCAGTTCTTC. As protein: CASSKVLAEWGRNNEQFF.

The rearrangement uses TRBV7-2 and TRBJ2-3; tentatively, D is TRBD2 (6 bases). V was cut by 5 bases and J by 6 bases, with 15 bases left in between. Germline V CDR1 and CDR2: SGHTA, FQGNSA. CDR3 length: 14 residues. The CDR3 bases are TGTGCCAGCAGCCTTAGCGGCAGTACGGATACGCAGTATTTT. Translating gives CASSLSGSTDTQYF.

The chain has TRBV27 and TRBJ1-5; D not resolved. CDR1 and CDR2 from the germline V gene are MNHEY and SMNVEV (reference sequence). The V end was cut by 5 bases, the J end by 0 bases, with 5 bases between. This CDR3 has 13 residues. The CDR3 nucleotides are TGTGCCAGCAGTGGAAATAGCAATCAGCCCCAGCATTTT. Translation gives CASSGNSNQPQHF.

This clone has more than one count but fewer than ten. The genes are TRBV4-1 and TRBJ2-1, with 12 bases matching TRBD2. The ends lost 5 bases at V and 3 bases at J; junction bases unmatched: 5. This CDR3 spans 16 amino acids. Looked up from germline, CDR1 is MGHRA and CDR2 is YSYEKL. The CDR3, as DNA: TGCGCCAGCAGCTCGGGACTAGCGGGCAACTACAATGAGCAGTTCTTC. This codes for CASSSGLAGNYNEQFF.

The chain recombines TRBV5-4 with TRBJ1-2; D uncertain. The CDR3 extends over 13 amino acids. Trimming pared 6 bases from V and 0 bases from J, leaving 9 bases between. Per germline, CDR1 SGHNT and CDR2 YYREEE (reference sequence). CDR3: CASTPAANYGYTF. In DNA form, the CDR3 reads TGTGCCAGCACACCGGCTGCTAACTATGGCTACACCTTC.

V and J are TRBV5-6 and TRBJ2-7; 8 nucleotides align to TRBD1. The CDR3 loop spans 16 amino acids. CDR1 is SGHDT and CDR2 is YYEEEE in the germline V gene. J was trimmed by 4 bases and V by 4 bases; bases with no gene match: 13. The CDR3 spells CASSPGVRDRRYEQYF. CDR3 sequence (DNA): TGTGCCAGCAGCCCGGGAGTGCGGGACAGGAGGTACGAGCAGTACTTC.

The sample holds a few counts of this clone. The J gene is TRBJ2-1, the V gene TRBV4-1; D gene unclear. The V gene's germline CDR1 is MGHRA and CDR2 YSYEKL. The CDR3 extends over 16 amino acids. V lost 2 bases and J lost 5, with 16 bases in between. The CDR3 DNA sequence: TGCGCCAGCAGCCAAATGGACCCCGGCCCAGACAATGAGCAGTTCTTC. Encoded protein: CASSQMDPGPDNEQFF.

V and J are TRBV5-1 and TRBJ2-7; 11 bases align to TRBD2. The CDR3 length is 15 residues. Germline V gene lookup returns CDR1 SGHRS and CDR2 YFSETQ. V gave up 4 bases and J gave up 5 bases; unmatched junction bases: 8. CDR3 in DNA: TGCGCCAGCAGCCCCGGACTAGCGGGTCGTAACGAGCAGTACTTC. It yields the protein CASSPGLAGRNEQYF. Looking up the rest from reference TRBV5-1 and TRBJ2-7 gives the full variable domain: KAGVTQTPRYLIKTRGQQVTLSCSPISGHRSVSWYQQTPGQGLQFLFEYFSETQRNKGNFPGRFSGRQFSNSRSEMNVSTLELGDSALYLCASSPGLAGRNEQYFGPGTRLTVT.